This is a list of T cell receptor beta chains from one sample in a study of blood T cells in healthy people across ages. One entry per CDR3 protein results from TCRdb running MiXCR on the 5' RACE reads. Of hundreds of thousands of distinct CDR3 sequences listed, about 42% are singletons. The source material was blood. Source of these receptors: a man in his 60s in good health. CDR3s include the opening cysteine and the closing phenylalanine or tryptophan. Rows give clone size only sometimes, using once, few, many, or a class for an expanded clone.

few,TRBV2,TRBJ2-7,CASSDSPLGEQYF
few,TRBV2,TRBJ1-2,CASSEETENYGYTF
.,TRBV7-2,TRBJ1-5,CASSPQSYSNQPQHF
.,TRBV5-1,TRBJ2-7,CASSQPGQNYEQYF
few,TRBV7-2,TRBJ2-7,CASSLVGTGETYEQYF
many,TRBV12-3/TRBV12-4,TRBJ1-2,CASSWDRAGYTF
.,TRBV6-1,TRBJ2-7,CASSQTRDRGNEQYF
.,TRBV7-2,TRBJ2-2,CASSLASRGAGELFF
.,TRBV30,TRBJ1-6,CAWSVGTTADSPLHF
few,TRBV30,TRBJ2-7,CAWSRGLSYEQYF
.,TRBV18,TRBJ1-2,CASSPGRQGDGYTF
many,TRBV7-2,TRBJ2-5,CASTGGVQETQYF
.,TRBV11-2,.,CASSPEWTGGFPGGHETQYF
.,TRBV3-1,TRBJ1-2,CASSLIPQQGEYTF
.,TRBV2,TRBJ2-7,CASSEGPITYEQYF
few,TRBV6-5,TRBJ2-3,CASSYATPSTDTQYF
few,TRBV7-6,TRBJ2-7,CASSSAGGQYF
.,TRBV7-9,TRBJ2-1,CASSLLWRGDGEQFF
.,TRBV5-1,TRBJ1-4,CASSLGGDTNEKLFF
.,TRBV29-1,TRBJ2-3,CSVDGGRVTQYF
.,TRBV28,TRBJ2-1,CASSLMYTDYRDNEQFF
.,TRBV4-3,TRBJ2-3,CASSPRIGALGTDTQYF
few,TRBV7-9,TRBJ2-7,CASSLISIAGGTPYEQYF
.,TRBV5-1,TRBJ2-5,CASSFDRTGKDPAETQYF
.,TRBV12-3/TRBV12-4,TRBJ2-1,CASSLAGRDRNEQFF
few,TRBV20-1,TRBJ2-1,CSANSGGTNEQFF
few,TRBV2,TRBJ2-5,CASRPSASRFWQYF